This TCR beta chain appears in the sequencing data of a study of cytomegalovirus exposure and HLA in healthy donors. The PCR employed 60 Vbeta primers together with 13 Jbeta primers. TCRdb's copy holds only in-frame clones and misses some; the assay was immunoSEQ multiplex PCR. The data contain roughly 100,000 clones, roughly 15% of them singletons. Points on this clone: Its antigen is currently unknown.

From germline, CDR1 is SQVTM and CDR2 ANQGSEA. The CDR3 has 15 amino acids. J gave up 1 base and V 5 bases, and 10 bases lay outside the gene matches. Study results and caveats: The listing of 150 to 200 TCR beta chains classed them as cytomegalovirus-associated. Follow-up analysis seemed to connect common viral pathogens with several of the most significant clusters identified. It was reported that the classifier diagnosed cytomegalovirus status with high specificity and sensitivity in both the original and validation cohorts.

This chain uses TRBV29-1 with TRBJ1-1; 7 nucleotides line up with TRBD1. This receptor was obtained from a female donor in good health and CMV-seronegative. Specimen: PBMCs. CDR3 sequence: CSVQNTGQQNTEAFF. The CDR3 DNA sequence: TGCAGCGTTCAAAACACGGGACAGCAGAACACTGAAGCTTTCTTT.